The subject of this entry is one T cell receptor beta chain. This clonotype was counted many times. Its antigen remains undetermined. Base qualities were left out, and no much larger clone turns up one base away. These data are taken from a study of T-cell reconstitution after alpha-beta-depleted transplantation in children (dated by TCRdb to the mid-2010s). As for the study more broadly: Using TCR repertoire profiling, the study quantitatively followed how T-cell immune reconstitution unfolded in children after TCRalphabeta/CD19-depleted allogeneic hematopoietic cell transplantation.

V is cut back by 1 base and J by 6 bases, with 6 bases in the junction unmatched. The germline V gene sets CDR1 to SGHTA and CDR2 to FQGTGA. Reading from cysteine to phenylalanine, the CDR3 counts 15 amino acids. Left in the record is the CDR3 DNA by itself, 45 bases read in frame from the first base. The library relied on PCR. Sequencing was performed on an Illumina HiSeq 2500. TCR libraries were prepared with molecular barcoding, using unique molecular identifiers to normalize TCRbeta repertoire quantification. TCRdb took the public reads, trimmed them with fastp at Q25, ran MiXCR for clone calling and kept in-frame beta chains. Identical CDR3 proteins give one entry, which carries the most common genes and DNA. The sample table contains roughly 120,000 distinct CDR3 sequences; only one count was recorded for approximately 10% of them. Around 8.5% of the sample rests with the top ten.

The sequenced sample was PBMCs from the stem cell graft donor, obtained from the stem cell graft. The rearrangement joined TRBV7-3 to TRBJ2-1; TRBD2 matches 7 bases in the middle. This clonotype was obtained from a human donor who donated a stem cell graft to a child with acute lymphoblastic leukemia. This receptor has the CDR3 CASSLNTGLGNEQFF. The sequence in DNA is TGTGCCAGCAGCTTAAATACCGGACTAGGCAATGAGCAGTTCTTC.